This T cell receptor (beta chain) is drawn from a study of blood T cell repertoires in COVID-19. Study context: Researchers got acute and convalescent COVID-19 samples from the United States, Italy and Spain. T cells, B-cell-depleted T cells, or PBMCs provided the cDNA or gDNA that served as material.

In its sample, this clone was seen once. Produced via immunoSEQ multiplex PCR; TCRdb's table is partial and in-frame only. The table has more than 70,000 clones, approximately 78% seen once. Trimming at V came to 0 bases and at J to 8 bases, leaving 8 bases not matched to a gene. This CDR3 region has 16 residues. Per the germline V gene, CDR1 is SGHRS and CDR2 is YFSETQ. This clonotype was sampled from a woman aged 65 to 85 with acute or convalescent COVID-19. The sequenced material came from peripheral blood. This sequence joins TRBV5-1 and TRBJ2-1; 10 bases line up with TRBD2. The CDR3 sequence: CASSLAKAGGADEQFF. The CDR3 coding sequence is TGCGCCAGCAGCTTGGCCAAAGCGGGAGGGGCCGATGAGCAGTTCTTC.